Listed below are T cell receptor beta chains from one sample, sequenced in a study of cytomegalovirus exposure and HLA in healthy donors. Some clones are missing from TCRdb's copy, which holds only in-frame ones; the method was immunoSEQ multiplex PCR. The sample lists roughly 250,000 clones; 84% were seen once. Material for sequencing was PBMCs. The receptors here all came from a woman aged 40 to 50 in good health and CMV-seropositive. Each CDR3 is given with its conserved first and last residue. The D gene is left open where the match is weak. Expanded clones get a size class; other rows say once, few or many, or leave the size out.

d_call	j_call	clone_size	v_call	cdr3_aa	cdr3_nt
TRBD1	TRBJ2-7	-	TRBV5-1	CASSPRDRGDEQYF	TGCGCCAGCAGCCCCCGGGACAGGGGCGACGAGCAGTACTTC
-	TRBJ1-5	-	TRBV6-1	CASSDRDWMGNQPQHF	TGTGCCAGCAGTGACAGGGATTGGATGGGCAATCAGCCCCAGCATTTT
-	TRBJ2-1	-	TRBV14	CASSPYVTPNEQFF	TGTGCCAGCAGCCCATACGTGACTCCCAATGAGCAGTTCTTC
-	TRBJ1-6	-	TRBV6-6	CASSASRRDSPLHF	TGTGCCAGCAGTGCCTCTCGACGGGATTCACCCCTCCACTTT
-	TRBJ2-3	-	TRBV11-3	CASSLLEGLLTDTQYF	TGTGCCAGCAGCTTATTAGAGGGCCTCCTCACAGATACGCAGTATTTT
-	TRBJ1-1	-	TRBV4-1	CASSQAETGGGKAFF	TGCGCCAGCAGCCAAGCGGAGACAGGAGGAGGAAAAGCTTTCTTT
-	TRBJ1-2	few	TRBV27	CASSTRNNYGYTF	TGTGCCAGCAGTACGCGGAATAACTATGGCTACACCTTC
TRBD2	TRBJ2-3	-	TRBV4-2	CASSQDSGGLAGADTQYF	TGTGCCAGCAGCCAAGATTCTGGGGGACTAGCGGGAGCGGATACGCAGTATTTT
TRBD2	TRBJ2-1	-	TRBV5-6	CASSQVGGAEEQFF	TGTGCCAGCAGCCAGGTCGGGGGGGCGGAAGAGCAGTTCTTC
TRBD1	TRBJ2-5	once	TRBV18	CASSPLTGTGKETQYF	TGTGCCAGCTCACCACTCACCGGGACAGGGAAGGAGACCCAGTACTTC
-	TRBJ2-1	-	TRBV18	CASSGSLNNEQFF	TGTGCCAGCTCAGGTAGCCTCAACAATGAGCAGTTCTTC
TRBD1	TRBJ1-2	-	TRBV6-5	CASRETGDYGYTF	TGTGCCAGCAGAGAGACAGGGGACTATGGCTACACCTTC
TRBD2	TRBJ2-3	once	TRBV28	CASSPDSGRHTDTQYF	TGTGCCAGCAGTCCCGATAGCGGGAGGCACACAGATACGCAGTATTTT
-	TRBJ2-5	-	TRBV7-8	CASSTGLLYQETQYF	TGTGCCAGCAGCACCGGACTTTTGTACCAAGAGACCCAGTACTTC
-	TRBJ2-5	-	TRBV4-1	CASSQDEAGAQETQYF	TGCGCCAGCAGCCAAGATGAGGCAGGGGCCCAAGAGACCCAGTACTTC
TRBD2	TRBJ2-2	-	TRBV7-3	CASSLKGLAGAGELFF	TGTGCCAGCAGCTTGAAGGGACTAGCGGGAGCCGGGGAGCTGTTTTTT
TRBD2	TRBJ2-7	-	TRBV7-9	CASKPRGTSSYEQYF	TGTGCCAGCAAGCCTCGGGGGACTAGCTCCTACGAGCAGTACTTC
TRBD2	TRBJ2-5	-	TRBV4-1	CASSQEAGGLMGTQYF	TGCGCCAGCAGCCAAGAGGCGGGAGGGCTGATGGGGACCCAGTACTTC
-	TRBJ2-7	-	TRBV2	CASLRDTGTYEQYF	TGTGCCAGCTTACGGGACACCGGAACCTACGAGCAGTACTTC
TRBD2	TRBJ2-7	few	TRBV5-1	CASSLTSGASYEQYF	TGCGCCAGCAGCTTGACTAGCGGGGCCTCCTACGAGCAGTACTTC
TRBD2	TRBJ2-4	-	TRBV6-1	CASSGGLAGVVGNIQYF	TGTGCCAGCAGTGGGGGACTAGCGGGAGTTGTTGGAAACATTCAGTACTTC
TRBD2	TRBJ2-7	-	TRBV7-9	CASSHSSGKYEQYF	TGTGCCAGCAGCCATTCTAGCGGAAAATACGAGCAGTACTTC
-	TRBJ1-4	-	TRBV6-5	CASRPDKFNEKLFF	TGTGCCAGCAGACCGGACAAGTTTAATGAAAAACTGTTTTTT
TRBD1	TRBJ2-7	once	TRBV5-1	CASSSGQGIGYSYEQYF	TGCGCCAGCAGCTCGGGACAGGGAATTGGATACTCCTACGAGCAGTACTTC
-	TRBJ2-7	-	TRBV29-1	CSVGEFYEQYF	TGCAGCGTTGGTGAGTTCTACGAGCAGTACTTC
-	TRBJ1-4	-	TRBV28	CASSFPIHRATNEKLFF	TGTGCCAGCAGTTTCCCCATCCACAGGGCGACTAATGAAAAACTGTTTTTT
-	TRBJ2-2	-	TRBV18	CASSNGDWTGELFF	TGTGCCAGCTCAAATGGGGACTGGACCGGGGAGCTGTTTTTT
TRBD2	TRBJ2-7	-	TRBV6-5	CASSSQRASGSYEQYF	TGTGCCAGCAGTTCTCAACGGGCTAGCGGATCCTACGAGCAGTACTTC
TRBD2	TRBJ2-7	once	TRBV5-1	CASSGLAGEGEQYF	TGCGCCAGCAGTGGACTAGCGGGAGAAGGAGAGCAGTACTTC
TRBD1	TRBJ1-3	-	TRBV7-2	CASSFDRGSGNTIYF	TGTGCCAGCAGCTTCGACAGGGGCTCTGGAAACACCATATATTTT
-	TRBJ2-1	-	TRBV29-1	CSVETAGTLNLYNEQFF	TGCAGCGTTGAAACGGCGGGGACCCTTAACCTCTACAATGAGCAGTTCTTC
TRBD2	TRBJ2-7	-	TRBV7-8	CASSLTSGTTYEQYF	TGTGCCAGCAGCCTGACTAGCGGGACTACCTACGAGCAGTACTTC
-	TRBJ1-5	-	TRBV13	CASSLGAGEYSNQPQHF	TGTGCCAGCAGCTTAGGGGCAGGTGAATATAGCAATCAGCCCCAGCATTTT
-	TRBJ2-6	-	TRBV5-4	CASKLTGRSGANVLTF	TGTGCCAGCAAGTTGACAGGTCGTAGTGGGGCCAACGTCCTGACTTTC
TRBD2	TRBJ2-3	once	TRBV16	CASSQYGLADTDTQYF	TGTGCCAGCAGCCAGTATGGGCTAGCGGATACAGATACGCAGTATTTT
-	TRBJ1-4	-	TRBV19	CASSPRTTINEKLFF	TGTGCCAGTAGTCCGCGGACGACTATAAATGAAAAACTGTTTTTT
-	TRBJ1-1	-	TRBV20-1	CSAGQPQRAFF	TGCAGTGCTGGGCAACCCCAGCGGGCTTTCTTT
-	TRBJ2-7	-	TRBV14	CASSQWTGYEQYF	TGTGCCAGCAGCCAGTGGACTGGCTACGAGCAGTACTTC
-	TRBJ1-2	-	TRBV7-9	CASSPPRGGANYGYTF	TGTGCCAGCAGCCCCCCCCGGGGGGGAGCTAACTATGGCTACACCTTC
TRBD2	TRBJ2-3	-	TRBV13	CASSLGGLAVHWAQYF	TGTGCCAGCAGCTTAGGGGGACTAGCGGTGCACTGGGCGCAGTATTTT
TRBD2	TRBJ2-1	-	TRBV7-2	CASSLTSGANEQFF	TGTGCCAGCAGCTTGACTAGCGGAGCCAATGAGCAGTTCTTC
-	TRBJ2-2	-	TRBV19	CASSSSGNTGELFF	TGTGCCAGTAGTAGTAGCGGTAACACCGGGGAGCTGTTTTTT
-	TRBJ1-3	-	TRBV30	CAWSVPLFRNTIYF	TGTGCCTGGAGTGTACCCCTATTTAGAAACACCATATATTTT
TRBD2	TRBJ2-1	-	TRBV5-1	CASSSQPGLATNNEQFF	TGCGCCAGCAGCTCGCAACCGGGACTAGCGACCAACAATGAGCAGTTCTTC
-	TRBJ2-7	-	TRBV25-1	CASSGLEAERSPYEQYF	TGTGCCAGCAGTGGACTAGAAGCGGAAAGGTCCCCCTACGAGCAGTACTTC
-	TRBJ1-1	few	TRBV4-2	CASSQDRGSAEAFF	TGTGCCAGCAGCCAAGATCGCGGCAGCGCTGAAGCTTTCTTT
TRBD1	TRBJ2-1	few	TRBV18	CASSPLLPGTGVDEQFF	TGTGCCAGCTCACCCCTTTTACCTGGGACAGGGGTGGATGAGCAGTTCTTC
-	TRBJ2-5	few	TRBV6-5	CASSYRGHPKETQYF	TGTGCCAGCAGTTATCGCGGACATCCGAAAGAGACCCAGTACTTC
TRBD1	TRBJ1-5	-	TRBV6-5	CASSSTGGGSQPQHF	TGTGCCAGCAGTTCGACAGGGGGCGGGAGTCAGCCCCAGCATTTT
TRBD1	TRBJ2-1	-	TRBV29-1	CSVGGQGVNNEQFF	TGCAGCGTTGGCGGACAGGGGGTGAACAATGAGCAGTTCTTC
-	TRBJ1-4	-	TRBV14	CASSQAIGGGSANEKLFF	TGTGCCAGCAGCCAAGCGATCGGGGGGGGTTCGGCTAATGAAAAACTGTTTTTT
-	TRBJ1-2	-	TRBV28	CASTPLGRDINYGYTF	TGTGCCAGCACCCCCTTAGGGAGGGACATCAACTATGGCTACACCTTC
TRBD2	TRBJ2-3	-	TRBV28	CASSELAGGIDTQYF	TGTGCCAGCAGCGAACTAGCGGGAGGAATAGATACGCAGTATTTT
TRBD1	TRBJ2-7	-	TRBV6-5	CASSYSLQGSYEQYF	TGTGCCAGCAGTTACTCGTTACAGGGGAGCTACGAGCAGTACTTC
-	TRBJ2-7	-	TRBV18	CASSPSPTSEQYF	TGTGCCAGCTCACCATCACCGACTAGCGAGCAGTACTTC
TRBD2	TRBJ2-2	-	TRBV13	CASSLGLAGANTGELFF	TGTGCCAGCAGCTTAGGCCTAGCGGGGGCGAACACCGGGGAGCTGTTTTTT
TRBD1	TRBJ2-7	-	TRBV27	CASSLLSDRVDNEQYF	TGTGCCAGCAGTCTCCTATCGGACAGGGTGGATAACGAGCAGTACTTC
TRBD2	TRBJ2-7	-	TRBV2	CASRLTSGRAGEQYF	TGTGCCAGCAGATTGACTAGCGGACGGGCGGGCGAGCAGTACTTC